The 22 T cell receptor beta chains listed next were all sequenced from one sample in a study of cytomegalovirus exposure and HLA in healthy donors. A multiplex PCR was run with 60 Vbeta primers and 13 Jbeta primers. TCRdb's copy holds only in-frame clones and misses some; the assay was immunoSEQ multiplex PCR. Counted here are approximately 180,000 clones, 75% to 85% occurring once; the ten biggest clones make up approximately 1.4%. The sequenced sample was PBMCs. The receptors here all came from a woman in her forties or fifties in good health and CMV-seronegative.

This clone turned up a few times. The J gene is TRBJ1-5, the V gene TRBV4-2; perhaps TRBD1 as D (6 bases). The CDR3 spans 16 residues. The germline V and J ends were trimmed by 0 bases and 3 bases, with 12 bases remaining between them. Germline CDR1 is LGHNA and CDR2 is YNFKEQ. This CDR3 is CASSQDPSGVNQPQHF. CDR3 sequence (DNA): TGTGCCAGCAGCCAAGATCCGTCAGGGGTCAATCAGCCCCAGCATTTT.

This chain connects TRBV7-3 to TRBJ2-2, with 10 positions matching TRBD2. V dropped 5 bases and J dropped 4; count of bases not matched to a gene: 4. Germline V gene data show CDR1 as SGHTA and CDR2 as FQGTGA. The CDR3 sequence is 15 residues long. This chain's CDR3 is CASSLSGRGTGELFF. The DNA of the CDR3 is TGTGCCAGCAGCCTCAGCGGGAGGGGCACCGGGGAGCTGTTTTTT. Combining the CDR3 with reference TRBV7-3 and TRBJ2-2 gives the whole variable domain GAGVSQTPSNKVTEKGKYVELRCDPISGHTALYWYRQSLGQGPEFLIYFQGTGAADDSGLPNDRFFAVRPEGSVSTLKIQRTERGDSAVYLCASSLSGRGTGELFFGEGSRLTVL.

The rearrangement links TRBV6-4 to TRBJ1-2; 7 positions agree with TRBD1. There are 13 residues in the CDR3. V dropped 5 bases and J dropped 7; count of bases not matched to a gene: 7. CDR1 MRHNA and CDR2 SNTAGT come from the germline V gene. This CDR3 is CASSPTGELGYTF. CDR3 DNA sequence: TGTGCCAGCAGTCCCACAGGGGAGCTTGGCTACACCTTC.

The chain joins TRBV15 to TRBJ2-7; maybe TRBD1 (5 bases). The V gene's germline CDR1 is LNHNV and CDR2 YYDKDF (reference sequence). The CDR3 has 14 residues. The V end was cut by 0 bases, the J end by 2 bases, with 8 bases between. The CDR3 loop is CATSRDQGTYEQYF. As DNA, the CDR3 is TGTGCCACCAGCAGAGATCAGGGAACCTACGAGCAGTACTTC. The full variable domain, with the rest looked up from reference TRBV15 and TRBJ2-7, is DAMVIQNPRYQVTQFGKPVTLSCSQTLNHNVMYWYQQKSSQAPKLLFHYYDKDFNNEADTPDNFQSRRPNTSFCFLDIRSPGLGDTAMYLCATSRDQGTYEQYFGPGTRLTVT.

Notes on this clone: Other nucleotide sequences in the sample specify the same CDR3. The rearrangement uses TRBV7-9 and TRBJ1-4; 9 bases match TRBD1. This CDR3 spans 14 amino acids. J was trimmed by 5 bases and V by 3 bases; bases with no gene match: 1. CDR1 is SEHNR, CDR2 FQNEAQ, per germline (reference sequence). The CDR3 sequence: CASSLGQGNEKLFF. The CDR3 DNA reads as TGTGCCAGCAGCTTGGGACAGGGAAATGAAAAACTGTTTTTT.

The CDR3 DNA follows: TGCGCCAGCAGCCAGGATTTAGACAGAAATCAGCCCCAGCATTTT. Its protein product is CASSQDLDRNQPQHF. The chain is built from TRBV4-3 and TRBJ1-5, with D possibly TRBD1 on 5 matching bases. The V end lost 3 bases, the J end lost 4 bases, and 13 bases lay between the germline ends. CDR3 length equals 15 residues. The V gene's germline CDR1 is LGHNA and CDR2 YSLEER.

This chain connects TRBV28 to TRBJ2-5, with TRBD2 matching 12 bases. Germline V gene data show CDR1 as MDHEN and CDR2 as SYDVKM. J gave up 0 bases and V 5 bases, and 4 bases lay outside the gene matches. The CDR3 has 16 amino acids. This chain's CDR3 is CASSLTSGGYQETQYF. The CDR3 DNA follows: TGTGCCAGCAGTCTCACTAGCGGGGGGTACCAAGAGACCCAGTACTTC.

The V and J genes are TRBV7-9 and TRBJ2-3, with 7 bases that match TRBD2. The CDR3 sequence is 16 residues long. Germline CDR1 SEHNR, CDR2 FQNEAQ (reference sequence). V was pared by 1 base and J by 3 bases, with 7 bases of the junction left unmatched. CDR3 sequence (DNA): TGTGCCAGCAGCTTAGGGGCGGCGGGAGTGACAGATACGCAGTATTTT. It is translated as CASSLGAAGVTDTQYF.

The V gene is TRBV30, the J gene TRBJ1-1; unclear D gene. Trimming cost V 2 bases and J 1 base, with 8 bases left between them. The germline V gene encodes CDR1 GTSNPN and CDR2 SVGIG (reference sequence). CDR3 size: 13 residues. The CDR3 sequence: CAWSREQNTEAFF. The DNA for the CDR3 is TGTGCCTGGAGTCGGGAGCAGAACACTGAAGCTTTCTTT. Together with reference TRBV30 and TRBJ1-1, the CDR3 gives the full variable domain: SQTIHQWPATLVQPVGSPLSLECTVEGTSNPNLYWYRQAAGRGLQLLFYSVGIGQISSEVPQNLSASRPQDRQFILSSKKLLLSDSGFYLCAWSREQNTEAFFGQGTRLTVV.

This rearrangement joins TRBV12-2 to TRBJ2-7; TRBD2 reflects the table's D call only, with no check against the DNA. TRBV12-2 is given as a pseudogene. The CDR3 spans 14 residues. In DNA, the CDR3 is TGTGCAAGTCGCTTAGGGGCAGACGGGGGGGAGCAGTACTTC. This translates into CASRLGADGGEQYF.

The rearrangement links TRBV9 to TRBJ1-6, with D perhaps matching TRBD1 (6 bases). CDR1 and CDR2 (germline): SGDLS, YYNGEE. This CDR3 has 15 residues. Trimming stripped 4 bases from V and 7 bases from J, with 15 bases between. CDR3 region: CASSLDTGRNSPLHF. The CDR3 nucleotides read TGTGCCAGCAGCCTCGATACAGGGAGAAATTCACCCCTCCACTTT.

This clone occurred once. The V call is TRBV7-8, the J call TRBJ1-3; D perhaps matches TRBD1 (5 bases). Germline V CDR1 and CDR2: SGHVS, FQNEAQ. V lost 3 bases and J lost 3, with 9 bases in between. The CDR3 extends over 14 amino acids. CDR3 sequence: CASSLGEVGNTIYF. The CDR3 DNA reads TGTGCCAGCAGCTTGGGGGAGGTTGGAAACACCATATATTTT.

This chain links TRBV28 with TRBJ1-2, with a weak D call TRBD1 (5 bases). V dropped 5 bases and J dropped 2 bases, with 9 bases sitting between them. Germline V gives CDR1 MDHEN, CDR2 SYDVKM. The CDR3 spans 13 residues. CDR3 region: CASSGWTNYGYTF. CDR3 DNA: TGTGCCAGCAGTGGATGGACAAACTATGGCTACACCTTC.

The chain has TRBV28 and TRBJ2-3; 8 bases line up with TRBD1. From germline, CDR1 is MDHEN and CDR2 SYDVKM. Losses at the gene ends were 6 bases for V and 4 bases for J; bases not matched to a gene: 9. This CDR3 contains 15 residues. The CDR3 is CASSKDRGGADTQYF. CDR3 nucleotide sequence: TGTGCCAGCAGCAAAGACAGGGGAGGAGCAGATACGCAGTATTTT.

The chain links TRBV7-2 to TRBJ2-7; TRBD2 agrees at 13 bases. The trim removed 1 base at V and 7 bases at J, leaving 10 bases unmatched. Germline CDR1 and CDR2: SGHTA and FQGNSA. This CDR3 is 17 amino acids long. CDR3 loop: CASSLVGTSGVIGEQYF. The CDR3 DNA sequence: TGTGCCAGCAGCTTAGTGGGGACTAGCGGGGTTATTGGGGAGCAGTACTTC.

The chain couples TRBV28 to TRBJ1-2, with TRBD1 identical over 12 bases. The CDR3 consists of 17 residues. Germline V CDR1 and CDR2: MDHEN, SYDVKM. The trim removed 2 bases at V and 5 bases at J, leaving 9 bases unmatched. The CDR3 DNA sequence: TGTGCCAGCAGTTTAAGGGGGACAGGGGGCCGATTGTATGGCTACACCTTC. It specifies CASSLRGTGGRLYGYTF.

In this sample, this clone turned up once. V usage is TRBV7-8 and J usage is TRBJ1-1; D is unclear. This CDR3 comprises 14 residues. V lost 5 bases to trimming and J lost 0 bases, with 10 bases between them. The germline gives CDR1 SGHVS, CDR2 FQNEAQ. DNA of the CDR3: TGTGCCAGCAGCCCAGACGGGATGAACACTGAAGCTTTCTTT. Residues: CASSPDGMNTEAFF.

DNA for the CDR3: TGTGCCAGCAGTGAACTTTCGACTAGCTGGGCCCACAATGAGCAGTTCTTC. Translated, it gives CASSELSTSWAHNEQFF. This chain connects TRBV6-1 to TRBJ2-1; TRBD2 matches at 7 bases. Looked up from germline, CDR1 is MNHNS and CDR2 is SASEGT. Trimming cost V 2 bases and J 5 bases; bases outside gene matches: 12. CDR3 length: 17 amino acids.

The chain is built from TRBV10-3 and TRBJ1-3, with D unresolved. The CDR3 totals 14 residues. Between the trimmed V and J ends, which lost 4 bases and 0 bases, there was a span of 7 bases. The germline V gene encodes CDR1 ENHRY and CDR2 SYGVKD. The CDR3 nucleotides are TGTGCCATCAGTGCGCAGTTCTCTGGAAACACCATATATTTT. Protein sequence: CAISAQFSGNTIYF.

The V and J genes are TRBV4-1 and TRBJ2-7; D is possibly TRBD1 (6 bases). Germline V lookup: CDR1 MGHRA, CDR2 YSYEKL. Trimming took 4 bases from V and 6 from J, leaving 13 bases between them. This CDR3 has 13 amino acids. The CDR3 spells CASSRSRGVEQYF. The CDR3 DNA follows: TGCGCCAGCAGCCGTTCCAGGGGCGTCGAGCAGTACTTC.

The rearrangement links TRBV27 to TRBJ1-5, with 7 positions matching TRBD1. Unmatched junction bases numbered 7, after V lost 5 bases and J lost 6 bases. Germline V gene lookup returns CDR1 MNHEY and CDR2 SMNVEV (reference sequence). This CDR3 has 14 residues. CDR3 protein: CASSRTGSPQPQHF. The CDR3 DNA is TGTGCCAGCAGTCGGACAGGTTCCCCTCAGCCCCAGCATTTT.

The genes are TRBV5-1 and TRBJ1-6, with a possible D match to TRBD1 (5 bases). The CDR3 is 15 amino acids. The V gene lost 2 bases and the J gene lost 10 bases, with 16 bases spanning the gap. CDR1 and CDR2 from the germline V gene are SGHRS and YFSETQ. CDR3 DNA: TGCGCCAGCAGCTTCTACGGGGGGGTGAACTCACCCCTCCACTTT. It translates to CASSFYGGVNSPLHF.